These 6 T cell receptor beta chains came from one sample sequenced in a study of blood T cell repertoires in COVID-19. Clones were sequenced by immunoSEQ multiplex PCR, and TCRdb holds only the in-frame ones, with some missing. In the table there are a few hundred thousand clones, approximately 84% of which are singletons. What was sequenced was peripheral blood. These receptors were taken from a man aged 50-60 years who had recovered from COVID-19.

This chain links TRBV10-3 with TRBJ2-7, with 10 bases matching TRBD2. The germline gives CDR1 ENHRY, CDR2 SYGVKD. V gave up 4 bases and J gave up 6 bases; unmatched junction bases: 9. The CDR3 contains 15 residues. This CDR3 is CAISGTSGLSGEQYF. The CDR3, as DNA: TGTGCCATCAGTGGGACTAGCGGCCTATCGGGCGAGCAGTACTTC.

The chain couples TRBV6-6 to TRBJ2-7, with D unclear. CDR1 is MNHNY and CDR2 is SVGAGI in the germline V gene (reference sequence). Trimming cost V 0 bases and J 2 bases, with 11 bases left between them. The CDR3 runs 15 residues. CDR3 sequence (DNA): TGTGCCAGCAGTTACTCAGAACACTATACCTACGAGCAGTACTTC. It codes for CASSYSEHYTYEQYF.

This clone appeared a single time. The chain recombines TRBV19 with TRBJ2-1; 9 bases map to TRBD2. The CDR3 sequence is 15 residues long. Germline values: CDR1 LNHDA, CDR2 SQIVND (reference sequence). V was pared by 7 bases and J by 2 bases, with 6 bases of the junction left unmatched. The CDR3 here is CASIGGRGAYNEQFF. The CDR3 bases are TGTGCCAGTATTGGCGGGAGGGGGGCCTACAATGAGCAGTTCTTC.

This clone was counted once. CDR3 protein: CSVAGGYNEQFF. The CDR3 DNA sequence: TGCAGCGTTGCGGGCGGGTACAATGAGCAGTTCTTC. The chain links TRBV29-1 to TRBJ2-1, with D perhaps matching TRBD2 (5 bases). Germline V CDR1 and CDR2: SQVTM, ANQGSEA. The V and J ends lost 4 bases and 4 bases respectively, with 8 bases between them. The CDR3 spans 12 residues.

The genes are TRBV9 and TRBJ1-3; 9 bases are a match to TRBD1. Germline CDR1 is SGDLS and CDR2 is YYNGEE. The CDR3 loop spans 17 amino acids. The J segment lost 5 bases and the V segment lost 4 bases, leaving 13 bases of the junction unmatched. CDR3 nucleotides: TGTGCCAGCAGCACTCACAACCGGGACAGGGACAGAAACACCATATATTTT. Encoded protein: CASSTHNRDRDRNTIYF.

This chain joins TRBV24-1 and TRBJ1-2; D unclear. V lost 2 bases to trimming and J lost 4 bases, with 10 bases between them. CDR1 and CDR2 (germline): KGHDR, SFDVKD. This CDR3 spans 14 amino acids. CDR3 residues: CATSDYDTFYGYTF. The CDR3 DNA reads TGTGCCACCAGTGATTACGACACGTTCTATGGCTACACCTTC.